These T cell receptor beta chains were read from a single sample in a study of shared clonotypes between healthy human individuals. Assay used: immunoSEQ multiplex PCR; TCRdb lists only in-frame clones, some missing. The repertoire has 2 million to 2.5 million clones, nearly 97% of them found once; the top ten carry roughly 0.13%. Specimen: naive CD4+ T cells sorted from blood. The receptors were sampled from a man aged 18 to 30 in good health. Each CDR3 is given without its conserved first and last residue. The order of the fields is D gene, V gene, CDR3 protein. The D gene is left open where the match is weak.

>-|TRBV13
ASSLLQGQPDTQY
>-|TRBV28
ASSWGTERADTQY
>TRBD1|TRBV4-3
ASSQVGQGWSETQY
>-|TRBV7-8
ASSLELFIRGSGANVLT
>TRBD1|TRBV19
ASSIGWTGFNTEAF
>-|TRBV19
ASSGGGLGEKLF
>-|TRBV5-1
ASSWRGDGDEQY
>-|TRBV6-6
ASIYPQETQY
>-|TRBV7-2
ASSLQWQGPLNYGYT
>-|TRBV7-2
ASSLFLDTQY
>-|TRBV5-1
ASSLAGTGEEKLF
>-|TRBV7-9
ASSLEGGAGDEQY